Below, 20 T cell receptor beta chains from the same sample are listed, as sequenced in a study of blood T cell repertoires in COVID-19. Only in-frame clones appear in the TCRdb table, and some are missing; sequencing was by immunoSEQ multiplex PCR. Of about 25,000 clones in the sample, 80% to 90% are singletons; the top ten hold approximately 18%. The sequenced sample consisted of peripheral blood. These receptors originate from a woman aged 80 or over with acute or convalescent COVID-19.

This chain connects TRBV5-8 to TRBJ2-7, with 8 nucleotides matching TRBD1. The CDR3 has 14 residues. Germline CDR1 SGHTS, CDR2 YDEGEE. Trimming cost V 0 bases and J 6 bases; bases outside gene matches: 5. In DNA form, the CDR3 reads TGTGCCAGCAGCTTGGGTCAGGGGGCCTCCGAGCAGTACTTC. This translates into CASSLGQGASEQYF.

The CDR3 bases are TGCAGCGTTGAAGTACGGTCGACAGCGATCTATGGCTACACCTTC. It translates to CSVEVRSTAIYGYTF. The rearrangement uses TRBV29-1 and TRBJ1-2; possible D gene TRBD1, 5 bases. The V gene lost 1 base and the J gene lost 4 bases, with 16 bases spanning the gap. The CDR3 has 15 amino acids. Germline values: CDR1 SQVTM, CDR2 ANQGSEA.

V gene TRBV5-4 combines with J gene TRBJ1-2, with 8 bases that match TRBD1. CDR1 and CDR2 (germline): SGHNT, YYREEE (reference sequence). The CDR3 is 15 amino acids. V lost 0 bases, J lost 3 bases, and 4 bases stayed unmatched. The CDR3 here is CASSLVGQGHYGYTF. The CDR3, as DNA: TGTGCCAGCAGCTTGGTTGGACAGGGACACTATGGCTACACCTTC.

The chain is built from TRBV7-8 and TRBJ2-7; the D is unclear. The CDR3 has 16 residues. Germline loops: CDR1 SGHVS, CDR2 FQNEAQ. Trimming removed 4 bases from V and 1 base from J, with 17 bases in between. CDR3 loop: CASSSRTHSRSYEQYF. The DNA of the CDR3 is TGTGCCAGCAGCTCCCGAACACACTCGCGGTCCTACGAGCAGTACTTC.

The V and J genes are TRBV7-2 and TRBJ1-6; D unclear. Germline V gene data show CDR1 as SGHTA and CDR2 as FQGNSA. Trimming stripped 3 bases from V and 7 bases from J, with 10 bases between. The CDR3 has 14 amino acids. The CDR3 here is CASSFGVSNSPLHF. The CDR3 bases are TGTGCCAGCAGCTTCGGGGTCTCCAATTCACCCCTCCACTTT.

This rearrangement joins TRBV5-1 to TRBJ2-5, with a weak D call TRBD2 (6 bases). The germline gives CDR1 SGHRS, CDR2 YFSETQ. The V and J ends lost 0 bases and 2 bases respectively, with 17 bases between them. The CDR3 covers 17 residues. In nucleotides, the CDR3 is TGCGCCAGCAGCTTGGGGACTGGCGCCGGGAGACAAGAGACCCAGTACTTC. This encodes CASSLGTGAGRQETQYF. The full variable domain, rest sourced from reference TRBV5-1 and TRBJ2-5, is KAGVTQTPRYLIKTRGQQVTLSCSPISGHRSVSWYQQTPGQGLQFLFEYFSETQRNKGNFPGRFSGRQFSNSRSEMNVSTLELGDSALYLCASSLGTGAGRQETQYFGPGTRLLVL.

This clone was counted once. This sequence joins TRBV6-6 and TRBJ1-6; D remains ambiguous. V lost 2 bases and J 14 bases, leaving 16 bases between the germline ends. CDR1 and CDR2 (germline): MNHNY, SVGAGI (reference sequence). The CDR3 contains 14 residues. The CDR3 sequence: CASSYPSFVGSLHF. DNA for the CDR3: TGTGCCAGCAGTTACCCTAGCTTTGTAGGTTCCCTCCACTTT.

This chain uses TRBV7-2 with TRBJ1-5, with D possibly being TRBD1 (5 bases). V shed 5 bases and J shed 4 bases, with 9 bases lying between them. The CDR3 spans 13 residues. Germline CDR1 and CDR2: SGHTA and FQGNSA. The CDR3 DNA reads TGTGCCAGCAGCGGGGGGGGGAATCAGCCCCAGCATTTT. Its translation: CASSGGGNQPQHF.

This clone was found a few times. The CDR3 region is CASSYGGGERNYGYTF. The CDR3 DNA sequence: TGTGCCAGCAGTTACGGCGGGGGAGAAAGGAACTATGGCTACACCTTC. The gene calls are TRBV6-5 and TRBJ1-2, with a weak D call TRBD1 (5 bases). The V and J ends lost 2 bases and 2 bases respectively, with 15 bases between them. The CDR3 spans 16 residues. Germline loops: CDR1 MNHEY, CDR2 SVGAGI.

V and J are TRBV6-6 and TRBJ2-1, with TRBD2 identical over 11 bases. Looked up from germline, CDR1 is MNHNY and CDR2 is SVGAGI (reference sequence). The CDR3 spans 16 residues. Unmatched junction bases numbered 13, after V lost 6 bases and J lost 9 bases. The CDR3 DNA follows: TGTGCCAGCAGATTGATTAGCGGGAGGGGAGGCGGTGAGCAGTTCTTC. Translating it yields CASRLISGRGGGEQFF.

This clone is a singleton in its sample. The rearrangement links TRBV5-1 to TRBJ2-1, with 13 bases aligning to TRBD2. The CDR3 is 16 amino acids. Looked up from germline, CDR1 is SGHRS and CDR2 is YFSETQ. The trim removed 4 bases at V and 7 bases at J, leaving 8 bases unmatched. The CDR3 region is CASSARLAGGGNEQFF. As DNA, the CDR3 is TGCGCCAGCAGCGCTAGACTAGCGGGAGGTGGGAATGAGCAGTTCTTC. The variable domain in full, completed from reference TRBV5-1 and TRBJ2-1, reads KAGVTQTPRYLIKTRGQQVTLSCSPISGHRSVSWYQQTPGQGLQFLFEYFSETQRNKGNFPGRFSGRQFSNSRSEMNVSTLELGDSALYLCASSARLAGGGNEQFFGPGTRLTVL.

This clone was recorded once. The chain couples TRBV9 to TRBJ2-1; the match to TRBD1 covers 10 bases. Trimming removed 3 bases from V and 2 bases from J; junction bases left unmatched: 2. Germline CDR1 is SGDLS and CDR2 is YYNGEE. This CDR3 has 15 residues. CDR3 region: CASSAGQGPYNEQFF. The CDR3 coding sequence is TGTGCCAGCAGCGCGGGACAGGGGCCCTACAATGAGCAGTTCTTC. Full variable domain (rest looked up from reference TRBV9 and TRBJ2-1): DSGVTQTPKHLITATGQRVTLRCSPRSGDLSVYWYQQSLDQGLQFLIQYYNGEERAKGNILERFSAQQFPDLHSELNLSSLELGDSALYFCASSAGQGPYNEQFFGPGTRLTVL.

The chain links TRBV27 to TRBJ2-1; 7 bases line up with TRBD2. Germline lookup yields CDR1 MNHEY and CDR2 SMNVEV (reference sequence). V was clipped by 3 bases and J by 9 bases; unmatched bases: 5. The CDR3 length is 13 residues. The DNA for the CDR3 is TGTGCCAGCAGTTTGGGGGGGTTGTTTGAGCAGTTCTTC. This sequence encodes CASSLGGLFEQFF.

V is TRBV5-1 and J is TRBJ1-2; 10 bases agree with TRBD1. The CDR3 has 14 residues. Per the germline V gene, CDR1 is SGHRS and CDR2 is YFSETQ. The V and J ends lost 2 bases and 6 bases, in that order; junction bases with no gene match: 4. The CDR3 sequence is CASSLDRGPDGYTF. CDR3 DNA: TGCGCCAGCAGCTTAGACAGGGGGCCGGATGGCTACACCTTC. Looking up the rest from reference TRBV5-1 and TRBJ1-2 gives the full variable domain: KAGVTQTPRYLIKTRGQQVTLSCSPISGHRSVSWYQQTPGQGLQFLFEYFSETQRNKGNFPGRFSGRQFSNSRSEMNVSTLELGDSALYLCASSLDRGPDGYTFGSGTRLTVV.

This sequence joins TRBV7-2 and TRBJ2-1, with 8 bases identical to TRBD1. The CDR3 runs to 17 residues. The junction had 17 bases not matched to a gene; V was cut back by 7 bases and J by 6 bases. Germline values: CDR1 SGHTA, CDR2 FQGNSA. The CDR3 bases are TGTGCCAGCACTAAGCCCCGATCCGGGACAGGCCCCAATGAGCAGTTCTTC. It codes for CASTKPRSGTGPNEQFF.

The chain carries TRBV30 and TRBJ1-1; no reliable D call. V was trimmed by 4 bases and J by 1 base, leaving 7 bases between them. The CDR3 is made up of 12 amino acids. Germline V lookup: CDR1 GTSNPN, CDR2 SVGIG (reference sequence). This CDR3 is CAWIRQNTEAFF. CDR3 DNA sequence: TGTGCCTGGATACGACAGAACACTGAAGCTTTCTTT.

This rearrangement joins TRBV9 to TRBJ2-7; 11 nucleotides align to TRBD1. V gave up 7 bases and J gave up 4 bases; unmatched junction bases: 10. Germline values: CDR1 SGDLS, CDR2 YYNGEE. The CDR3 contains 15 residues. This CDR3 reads CASGDPGQGVYEQYF. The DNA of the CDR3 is TGTGCCAGCGGAGACCCGGGACAGGGGGTGTACGAGCAGTACTTC.

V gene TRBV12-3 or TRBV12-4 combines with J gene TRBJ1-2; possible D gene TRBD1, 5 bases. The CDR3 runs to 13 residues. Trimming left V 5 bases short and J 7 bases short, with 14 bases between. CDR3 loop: CASSRTPSLGYTF. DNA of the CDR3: TGTGCCAGCAGTAGGACACCCAGTCTTGGCTACACCTTC.

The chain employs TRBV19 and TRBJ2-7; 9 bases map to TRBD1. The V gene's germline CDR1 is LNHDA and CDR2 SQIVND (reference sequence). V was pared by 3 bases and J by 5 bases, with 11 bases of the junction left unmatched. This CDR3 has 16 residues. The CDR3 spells CASSITSGTGWDEQYF. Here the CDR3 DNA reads TGTGCCAGTAGTATCACCTCCGGGACAGGGTGGGACGAGCAGTACTTC.

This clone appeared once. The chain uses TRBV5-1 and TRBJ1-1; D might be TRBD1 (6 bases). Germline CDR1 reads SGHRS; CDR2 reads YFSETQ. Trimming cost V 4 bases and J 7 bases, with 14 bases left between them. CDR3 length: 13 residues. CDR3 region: CASSKRQAFEAFF. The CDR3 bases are TGCGCCAGCAGCAAGAGACAGGCTTTTGAAGCTTTCTTT. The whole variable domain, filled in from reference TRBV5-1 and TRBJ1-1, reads KAGVTQTPRYLIKTRGQQVTLSCSPISGHRSVSWYQQTPGQGLQFLFEYFSETQRNKGNFPGRFSGRQFSNSRSEMNVSTLELGDSALYLCASSKRQAFEAFFGQGTRLTVV.